The rows below give T cell receptor beta chains drawn from one sample of a study of blood T cell repertoires in COVID-19. Only in-frame clones appear in the TCRdb table, and some are missing; sequencing was by immunoSEQ multiplex PCR. The sample has about 160,000 clones, under 90% seen once. What was sequenced was PBMCs or T cells enriched from blood (not recorded which). These receptors were collected from a man in his fifties or sixties who had recovered from COVID-19. CDR3s include the opening cysteine and the closing phenylalanine or tryptophan. Each record gives: clone size, J gene, V gene, D gene, CDR3 DNA, CDR3 protein. A D gene is named only where the DNA matches it firmly. Size tells how often a clone was seen (once, few, many) or the class of an expanded clone, and some rows leave it out.

clone_size: .; j_call: TRBJ2-2; v_call: TRBV24-1; d_call: TRBD1; cdr3_nt: TGTGCCACCAAGGACAGGGGAAACACCGGGGAGCTGTTTTTT; cdr3_aa: CATKDRGNTGELFF
clone_size: .; j_call: TRBJ2-7; v_call: TRBV5-1; d_call: .; cdr3_nt: TGCGCCAGCAGCTCCCAGGCAAGCTCCTACGAGCAGTACTTC; cdr3_aa: CASSSQASSYEQYF
clone_size: .; j_call: TRBJ1-2; v_call: TRBV2; d_call: .; cdr3_nt: TGTGCCAGCAGCGAAAGACGGCTGACAGGCTACACCTTC; cdr3_aa: CASSERRLTGYTF
clone_size: .; j_call: TRBJ2-1; v_call: TRBV24-1; d_call: TRBD2; cdr3_nt: TGTGCCACCAGTGAGCCCGGGACTAGCGACTATGAGCAGTTCTTC; cdr3_aa: CATSEPGTSDYEQFF
clone_size: .; j_call: TRBJ2-1; v_call: TRBV5-8; d_call: .; cdr3_nt: TGTGCCAGCAGCTTGGAGGGCCGAGGGCCACACACAGGGGAGCAGTTCTTC; cdr3_aa: CASSLEGRGPHTGEQFF
clone_size: .; j_call: TRBJ2-4; v_call: TRBV5-1; d_call: .; cdr3_nt: TGCGCCAGCAGCTTGGTAACGTCGCAGGGCGCAAGGGGAAACATTCAGTACTTC; cdr3_aa: CASSLVTSQGARGNIQYF
clone_size: few; j_call: TRBJ1-2; v_call: TRBV15; d_call: .; cdr3_nt: TGTGCCACCAGCAGAGGGAAAGGACGGGAAGCGATCGACTACACCTTC; cdr3_aa: CATSRGKGREAIDYTF
clone_size: .; j_call: TRBJ1-2; v_call: TRBV4-1; d_call: TRBD1; cdr3_nt: TGCGCCAGTAGACAGGGGGCGCGGAACTATGGCTACACCTTC; cdr3_aa: CASRQGARNYGYTF
clone_size: .; j_call: TRBJ1-1; v_call: TRBV29-1; d_call: .; cdr3_nt: TGCAGCGTTGCGGCCCAGGGGAGCACTGAAGCTTTCTTT; cdr3_aa: CSVAAQGSTEAFF
clone_size: many; j_call: TRBJ2-3; v_call: TRBV9; d_call: .; cdr3_nt: TGTGCCAGCAGCGAGCAGGCTCCTAGCACAGATACGCAGTATTTT; cdr3_aa: CASSEQAPSTDTQYF
clone_size: .; j_call: TRBJ2-1; v_call: TRBV7-9; d_call: TRBD2; cdr3_nt: TGTGCCAGCAGGGTACTAGCGGGAGAGTACAATGAGCAGTTCTTC; cdr3_aa: CASRVLAGEYNEQFF
clone_size: .; j_call: TRBJ1-5; v_call: TRBV2; d_call: .; cdr3_nt: TGTGCCAGCAGGGCCGACAGTCAGCCCCAGCATTTT; cdr3_aa: CASRADSQPQHF
clone_size: .; j_call: TRBJ1-5; v_call: TRBV2; d_call: .; cdr3_nt: TGTGCCAGCAGACCCGAGACCTACAGGGTCTATAGCAATCAGCCCCAGCATTTT; cdr3_aa: CASRPETYRVYSNQPQHF
clone_size: .; j_call: TRBJ1-5; v_call: TRBV19; d_call: TRBD1; cdr3_nt: TGTGCCAGTAGTCCCGTCAGGGGGGACAGGGGTCAGCCCCAGCATTTT; cdr3_aa: CASSPVRGDRGQPQHF
clone_size: few; j_call: TRBJ2-6; v_call: TRBV28; d_call: TRBD1; cdr3_nt: TGTGCCAGCAGTCCCCAGGGGGCTGAGTCTGGGGCCAACGTCCTGACTTTC; cdr3_aa: CASSPQGAESGANVLTF
clone_size: .; j_call: TRBJ2-7; v_call: TRBV5-1; d_call: .; cdr3_nt: TGCGCCAGCAGCCCCGACTCTACGTCCTACGAGCAGTACTTC; cdr3_aa: CASSPDSTSYEQYF
clone_size: .; j_call: TRBJ2-5; v_call: TRBV11-1; d_call: .; cdr3_nt: TGTGCCAGCAGCTTTGGGCTGATTGAGACCCAGTACTTC; cdr3_aa: CASSFGLIETQYF
clone_size: .; j_call: TRBJ2-7; v_call: TRBV5-1; d_call: TRBD1; cdr3_nt: TGCGCCAGCACCTCGGGTACAGGGGCTATCGAGCAGTACTTC; cdr3_aa: CASTSGTGAIEQYF
clone_size: .; j_call: TRBJ2-1; v_call: TRBV6-5; d_call: TRBD2; cdr3_nt: TGTGCCAGCAGTCCCCAGCGGGGGGCTTACAATGAGCAGTTCTTC; cdr3_aa: CASSPQRGAYNEQFF
clone_size: .; j_call: TRBJ2-3; v_call: TRBV7-2; d_call: .; cdr3_nt: TGTGCCAGCAGCTATTGGAGGGAGGTAGATACGCAGTATTTT; cdr3_aa: CASSYWREVDTQYF
clone_size: .; j_call: TRBJ1-4; v_call: TRBV2; d_call: .; cdr3_nt: TGTGCCAGCAGTGAACGGAACACCCCAGCGCCGGGTGAAAAACTGTTTTTT; cdr3_aa: CASSERNTPAPGEKLFF
clone_size: .; j_call: TRBJ2-6; v_call: TRBV7-3; d_call: .; cdr3_nt: TGTGCCAGCAGCTTAAGGGGACACGACAACGTCCTGACTTTC; cdr3_aa: CASSLRGHDNVLTF
clone_size: once; j_call: TRBJ1-1; v_call: TRBV29-1; d_call: TRBD1; cdr3_nt: TGCAGCGCCTGGACAGGGGGAAACACTGAAGCTTTCTTT; cdr3_aa: CSAWTGGNTEAFF
clone_size: once; j_call: TRBJ2-1; v_call: TRBV19; d_call: TRBD1; cdr3_nt: TGTGCCAGTAGTGGGGACAGGGATCACAATGAGCAGTTCTTC; cdr3_aa: CASSGDRDHNEQFF
clone_size: .; j_call: TRBJ1-1; v_call: TRBV11-3; d_call: .; cdr3_nt: TGTGCCAGCAGCTCGACAGTTAACACTGAAGCTTTCTTT; cdr3_aa: CASSSTVNTEAFF
clone_size: once; j_call: TRBJ2-5; v_call: TRBV6-5; d_call: TRBD2; cdr3_nt: TGTGCCAGCACCGAGAGGGCGGGGGAGGGGACCCAGTACTTC; cdr3_aa: CASTERAGEGTQYF
clone_size: .; j_call: TRBJ2-6; v_call: TRBV21-1; d_call: .; cdr3_nt: TGTGCCAGCAGTGCCACAGGGGGGCTCCCTTACTCTGGGGCCAACGTCCTGACTTTC; cdr3_aa: CASSATGGLPYSGANVLTF